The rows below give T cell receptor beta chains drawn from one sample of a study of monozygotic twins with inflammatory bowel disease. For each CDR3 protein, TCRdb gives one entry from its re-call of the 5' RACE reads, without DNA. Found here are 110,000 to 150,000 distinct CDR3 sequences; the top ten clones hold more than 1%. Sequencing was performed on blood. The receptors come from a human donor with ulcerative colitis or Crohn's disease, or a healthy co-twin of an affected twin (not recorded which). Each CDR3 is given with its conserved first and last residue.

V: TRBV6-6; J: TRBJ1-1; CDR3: CASSWTGENTEAFF
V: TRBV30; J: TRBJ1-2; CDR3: CALGRLTYGYTF
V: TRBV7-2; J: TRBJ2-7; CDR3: CASSGTGRTYEQYF
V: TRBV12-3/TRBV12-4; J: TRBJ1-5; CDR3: CASSPHGTGHQPQHF
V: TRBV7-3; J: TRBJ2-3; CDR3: CASTTGTSGTDTQYF
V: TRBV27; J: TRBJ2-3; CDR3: CASSFMSGSTDTQYF
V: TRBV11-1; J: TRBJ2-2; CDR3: CASSHTSGRTGELFF
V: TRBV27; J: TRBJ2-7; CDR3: CASSLSGLRLADYEQYF
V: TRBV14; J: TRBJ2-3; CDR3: CASSTGLYTDTQYF
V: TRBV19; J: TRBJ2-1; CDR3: CASRRGLIPNEQFF
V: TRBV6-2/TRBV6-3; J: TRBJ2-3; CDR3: CASRTQQGHTDTQYF
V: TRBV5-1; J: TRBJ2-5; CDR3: CASRDPGNQETQYF
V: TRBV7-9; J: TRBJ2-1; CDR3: CASSLSGEWSYNEQFF
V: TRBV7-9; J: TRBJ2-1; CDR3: CASSLIGGSIGNEQFF
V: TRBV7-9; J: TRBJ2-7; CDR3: CASSLGGGSSYEQYF
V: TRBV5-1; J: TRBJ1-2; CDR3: CASSLEGLANYGYTF
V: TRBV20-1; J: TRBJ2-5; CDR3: CSASRDGGWETQYF
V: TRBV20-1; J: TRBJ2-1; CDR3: CSASELSNEQFF
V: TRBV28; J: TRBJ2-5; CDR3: CASSFPGQGAQETQYF
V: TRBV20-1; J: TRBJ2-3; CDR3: CSALGLAGVGDTQYF
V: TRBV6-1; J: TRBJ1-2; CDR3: CASRFTGSANGYTF
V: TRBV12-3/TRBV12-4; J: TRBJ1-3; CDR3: CASSIRTGTWDTIYF
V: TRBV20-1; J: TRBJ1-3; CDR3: CSASKGQGRPSGNTIYF
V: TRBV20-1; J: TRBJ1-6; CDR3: CSARADQGDSPLHF
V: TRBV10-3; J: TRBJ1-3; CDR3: CAISASGQGSTIYF
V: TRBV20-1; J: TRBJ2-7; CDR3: CSAGQNRYEQYF
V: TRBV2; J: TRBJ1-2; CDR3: CASRDRGSSGYGYTF
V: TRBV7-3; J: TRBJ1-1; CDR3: CASSLSRQGITEAFF
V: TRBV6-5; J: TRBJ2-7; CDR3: CASSYPGAYEQYF
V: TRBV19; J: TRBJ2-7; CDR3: CASSTNYEQYF
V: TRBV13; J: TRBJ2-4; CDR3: CASSRERSPGTGIKNIQYF
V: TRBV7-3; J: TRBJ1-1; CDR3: CASSPLSRVGDTEAFF
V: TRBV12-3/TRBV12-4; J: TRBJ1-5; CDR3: CASSSRGVDQPQHF
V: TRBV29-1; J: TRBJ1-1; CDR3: CSVLPQVNTEAFF
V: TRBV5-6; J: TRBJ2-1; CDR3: CASSLGQASYNEQFF
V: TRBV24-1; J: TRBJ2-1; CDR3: CATSDPRQGRYEQFF
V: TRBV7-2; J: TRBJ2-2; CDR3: CASTTGQTNTGELFF
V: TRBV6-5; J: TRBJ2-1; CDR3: CASSYSTASGRNEQFF
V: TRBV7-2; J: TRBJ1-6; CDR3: CTSSLVGSYNSPLHF
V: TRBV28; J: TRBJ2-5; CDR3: CASGRDRETQYF
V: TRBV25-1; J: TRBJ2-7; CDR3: CASRRTAQGAYEQYF
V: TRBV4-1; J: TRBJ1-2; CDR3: CASSQERGGNYGYTF
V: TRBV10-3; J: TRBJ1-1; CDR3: CAISESRDRIGEAFF
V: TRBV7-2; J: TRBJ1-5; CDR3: CASSLRTGVSNQPHHF
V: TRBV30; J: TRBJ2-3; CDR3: CAWSGPAGGADTQYF
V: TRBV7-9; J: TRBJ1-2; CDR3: CASSRTGRIEFNYGYTF
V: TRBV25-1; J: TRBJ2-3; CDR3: CASSGQHGRVTDTQYF
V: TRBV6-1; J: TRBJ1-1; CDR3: CATYRDRGSVNTEAFF
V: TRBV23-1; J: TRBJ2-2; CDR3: CASSQSWAPEANTGELFF
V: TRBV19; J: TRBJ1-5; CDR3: CASRQGWVVQPQHF
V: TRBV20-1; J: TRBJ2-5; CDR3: CSARDPGQSETQYF
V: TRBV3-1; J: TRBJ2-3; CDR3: CASSQFGQGPTDTQYF
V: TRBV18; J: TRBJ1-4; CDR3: CASSPEITNEKLFF